This T cell receptor beta chain was retrieved from a study of blood T cell repertoires in COVID-19. At the level of the study: Donors in the United States, Italy and Spain gave samples during acute or convalescent COVID-19. T cells, B-cell-depleted T cells, or PBMCs supplied cDNA or gDNA.

In the study's own analysis: Nucleated cell number was recorded as an estimate derived from reference gene primer amplification. TCRdb's table, derived via immunoSEQ multiplex PCR, lists solely in-frame clones and lacks some. The V and J calls and clone size come from that table; D and trimming were worked out from the DNA. The profile covers around 250,000 clones, with just under 85% appearing a single time and 1.9% taken by the ten largest. Source material: peripheral blood. The sequence came from a woman older than 75 with acute or convalescent COVID-19.

The CDR3 nucleotides read TGCGCCAGCAGCTTGACAGGGGCTATTAATGAAAAACTGTTTTTT. Its translation: CASSLTGAINEKLFF. This chain uses TRBV5-1 with TRBJ1-4, with 7 bases that match TRBD1. The CDR3 extends over 15 amino acids. V lost 1 base and J lost 4; bases outside the gene matches: 4. CDR1 and CDR2 from the germline V gene are SGHRS and YFSETQ.